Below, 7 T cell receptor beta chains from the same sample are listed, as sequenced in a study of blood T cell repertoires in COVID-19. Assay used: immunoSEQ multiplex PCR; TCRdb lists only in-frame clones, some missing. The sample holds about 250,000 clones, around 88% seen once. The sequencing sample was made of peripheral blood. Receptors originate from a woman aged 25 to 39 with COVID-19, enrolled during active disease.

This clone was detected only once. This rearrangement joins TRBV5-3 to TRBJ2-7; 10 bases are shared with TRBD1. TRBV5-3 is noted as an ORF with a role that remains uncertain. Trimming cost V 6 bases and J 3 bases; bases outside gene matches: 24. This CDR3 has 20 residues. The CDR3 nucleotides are TGTGCCAGAACCACCCCCGGGGACAGGGGATCGCGGGGGGTTCGCTACGAGCAGTACTTC. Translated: CARTTPGDRGSRGVRYEQYF.

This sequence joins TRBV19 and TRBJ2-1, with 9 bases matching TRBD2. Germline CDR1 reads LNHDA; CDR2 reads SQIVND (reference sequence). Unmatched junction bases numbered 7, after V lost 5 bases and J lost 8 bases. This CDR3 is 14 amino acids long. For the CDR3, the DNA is TGTGCCAGTAGTCCCGCGGGAGGGACGGATGAGCAGTTCTTC. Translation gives CASSPAGGTDEQFF. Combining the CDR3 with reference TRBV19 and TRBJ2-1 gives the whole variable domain DGGITQSPKYLFRKEGQNVTLSCEQNLNHDAMYWYRQDPGQGLRLIYYSQIVNDFQKGDIAEGYSVSREKKESFPLTVTSAQKNPTAFYLCASSPAGGTDEQFFGPGTRLTVL.

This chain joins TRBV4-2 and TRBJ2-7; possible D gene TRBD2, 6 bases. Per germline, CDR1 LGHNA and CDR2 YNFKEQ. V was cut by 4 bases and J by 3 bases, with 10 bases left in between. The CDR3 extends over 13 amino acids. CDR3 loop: CASSLTRDYEQYF. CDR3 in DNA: TGTGCCAGCAGCCTTACGCGGGACTACGAGCAGTACTTC.

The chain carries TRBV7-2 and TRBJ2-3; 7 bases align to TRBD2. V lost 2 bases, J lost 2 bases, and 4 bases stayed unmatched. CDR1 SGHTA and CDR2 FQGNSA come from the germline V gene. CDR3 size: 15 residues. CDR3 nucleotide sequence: TGTGCCAGCAGCTTACGGGACTATCTCACAGATACGCAGTATTTT. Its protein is CASSLRDYLTDTQYF. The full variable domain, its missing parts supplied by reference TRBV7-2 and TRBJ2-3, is GAGVSQSPSNKVTEKGKDVELRCDPISGHTALYWYRQSLGQGLEFLIYFQGNSAPDKSGLPSDRFSAERTGGSVSTLTIQRTQQEDSAVYLCASSLRDYLTDTQYFGPGTRLTVL.

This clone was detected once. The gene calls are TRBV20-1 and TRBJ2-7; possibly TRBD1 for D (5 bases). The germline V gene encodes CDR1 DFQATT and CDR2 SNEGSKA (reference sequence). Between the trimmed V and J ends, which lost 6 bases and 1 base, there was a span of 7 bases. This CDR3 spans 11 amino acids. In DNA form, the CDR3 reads TGCAGTGCCCAGGGTTCCTACGAGCAGTACTTC. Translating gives CSAQGSYEQYF.

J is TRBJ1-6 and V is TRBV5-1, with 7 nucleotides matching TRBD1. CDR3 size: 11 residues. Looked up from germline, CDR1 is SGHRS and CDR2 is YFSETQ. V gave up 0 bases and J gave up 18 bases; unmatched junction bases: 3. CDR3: CASSLGQGYHF. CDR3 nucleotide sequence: TGCGCCAGCAGCTTGGGACAGGGCTACCACTTT. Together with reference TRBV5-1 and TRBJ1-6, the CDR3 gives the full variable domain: KAGVTQTPRYLIKTRGQQVTLSCSPISGHRSVSWYQQTPGQGLQFLFEYFSETQRNKGNFPGRFSGRQFSNSRSEMNVSTLELGDSALYLCASSLGQGYHFGNGTRLTVT.

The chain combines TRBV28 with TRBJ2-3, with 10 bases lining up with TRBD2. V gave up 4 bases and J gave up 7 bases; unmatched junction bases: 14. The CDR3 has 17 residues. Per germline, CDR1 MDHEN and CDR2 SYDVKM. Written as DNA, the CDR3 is TGTGCCAGCAGTTCTCGTGGGGTCCTAGCGGGAGCCCATACGCAGTATTTT. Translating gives CASSSRGVLAGAHTQYF.